A single T cell receptor (beta chain) is shown here with its context. In the same sample, other DNA sequences code for this CDR3. The data were produced by immunoSEQ multiplex PCR, yet TCRdb's version contains in-frame clones alone and is incomplete. The sample yields roughly 96,000 clones, approximately 80% seen once. This sample stems from a study of glioma-infiltrating T cells after dendritic cell vaccination. In germline, CDR1 is SGHRS, CDR2 YFSETQ. The CDR3 loop spans 15 amino acids. Unmatched junction bases numbered 2, after V lost 1 base and J lost 6 bases. The TCR was taken from a human donor with glioblastoma. Here the sequenced sample was blood, taken before dendritic cell vaccination. The chain combines TRBV5-1 with TRBJ2-1; 12 bases are shared with TRBD2. The CDR3 protein is CASSLKLAGGNEQFF. The CDR3, as DNA: TGCGCCAGCAGCTTGAAACTAGCGGGGGGCAATGAGCAGTTCTTC.